This entry describes one T cell receptor beta chain. Its antigen is undetermined. This sample is drawn from a study of post-analysis software for immune sequencing data. Study-level background: Relapsing-remitting, secondary progressive and progressive-relapsing multiple sclerosis were all included among the disease courses.

Broader study findings: Batch-mates among the samples co-clustered strongly by F measure. Roughly five TRBV segments were more frequent in patients than controls; TRBV5-6, TRBV5-1 and TRBV20-1 belonged to this group. Controls significantly exceeded multiple sclerosis patients in normalized Chao1 diversity.

J was trimmed by 5 bases and V by 5 bases; bases with no gene match: 8. This CDR3 is 15 amino acids long. The germline CDR1 and CDR2 sequences are MNHEY and SVGEGT. Unique molecular identifiers featured in each of the TCR beta cDNA libraries. Researchers reported 400,000 to 600,000 cDNA molecules coming from about 0.98 to 11 million T cells. MiXCR, run by TCRdb on the PCR reads, gives a single entry per CDR3 protein. The table has around 770,000 distinct CDR3 sequences, 40% to 55% seen once. The chain links TRBV6-2 or TRBV6-3 to TRBJ2-1, with 8 bases aligning to TRBD2. The material sequenced was blood. The sequence came from a girl between 5 and 17 years old with multiple sclerosis. This CDR3 is CASSNPTSDHNEQFF. The CDR3 DNA is TGTGCCAGCAGTAACCCGACTAGCGACCACAATGAGCAGTTCTTC.